Listed below are T cell receptor beta chains from one sample, sequenced in a study of blood T cell repertoires in COVID-19. Clones were sequenced by immunoSEQ multiplex PCR, and TCRdb holds only the in-frame ones, with some missing. The sample consists of about 220,000 clones, roughly 75% of them appearing once. The sequenced material came from peripheral blood. These receptors came from a woman aged 70-85 years with acute or convalescent COVID-19. Both conserved end residues are trimmed from each CDR3.

j_gene	v_gene	CDR3aa
TRBJ2-7	TRBV5-1	ASSSTPKSGGIEQY
TRBJ1-5	TRBV5-8	ASSLEYGGKSSNQPQH
TRBJ1-1	TRBV25-1	ASSRDMNMNTEAF
TRBJ2-7	TRBV5-1	ASSPRSGGEQY
TRBJ2-3	TRBV4-3	ASSFSGTGGPDTQY
TRBJ1-6	TRBV5-4	ASSSEPQGVRSPLH
TRBJ2-7	TRBV5-5	ASSLGTGEWYEQY
TRBJ2-7	TRBV2	ASRKDRGLSDEQY
TRBJ1-2	TRBV29-1	SVEGIGGGYRDYGYT
TRBJ2-3	TRBV27	ASSAPRQGPDTQY
TRBJ1-5	TRBV6-1	ASSDKDRGLQPQH
TRBJ2-5	TRBV2	ASSWSSRGGTQY
TRBJ1-4	TRBV6-5	ASSPMSKSEKLF
TRBJ2-7	TRBV11-2	ASSLDWAWGGRSYEQY
TRBJ2-2	TRBV12-3/TRBV12-4	ASQAGEVGELF
TRBJ2-5	TRBV30	AWSGGQGNQETQY
TRBJ1-5	TRBV7-2	ASSPSHQQFSNQPQH
TRBJ2-2	TRBV19	ASNRDRNTGELF
TRBJ2-2	TRBV14	ASSRQGIITGELF
TRBJ2-7	TRBV30	AWSGYAEQY
TRBJ1-4	TRBV6-2/TRBV6-3	ASSSRKGDEKLF
TRBJ2-1	TRBV5-8	ASRSGLATDEQF
TRBJ1-1	TRBV30	AWSGVNTEAF
TRBJ2-3	TRBV2	ASSAAWASGGALSDTQY